A single sample is the source of the 25 T cell receptor beta chains below, sequenced in a study of monozygotic twins with inflammatory bowel disease. TCRdb re-called the 5' RACE reads and catalogs CDR3 proteins one per entry, DNA excluded. Recorded for this sample: around 370,000 distinct CDR3 sequences. What was sequenced was blood. These receptors were obtained from a human donor with ulcerative colitis or Crohn's disease, or a healthy co-twin of an affected twin (not recorded which).

The chain has TRBV19 and TRBJ2-1; with no DNA, the TCRdb D assignment of TRBD1 cannot be verified. The CDR3 spans 12 residues. Looked up from germline, CDR1 is LNHDA and CDR2 is SQIVND (reference sequence). The CDR3 sequence: CASSVGPNEQFF. The full variable domain, rest sourced from reference TRBV19 and TRBJ2-1, is DGGITQSPKYLFRKEGQNVTLSCEQNLNHDAMYWYRQDPGQGLRLIYYSQIVNDFQKGDIAEGYSVSREKKESFPLTVTSAQKNPTAFYLCASSVGPNEQFFGPGTRLTVL.

The rearrangement links TRBV7-2 to TRBJ1-6; there is no DNA to check the TCRdb D call of TRBD1. Germline V gene data show CDR1 as SGHTA and CDR2 as FQGNSA. This CDR3 is 13 amino acids long. The chain's CDR3 is CASSVGGYSPLHF.

The CDR3 protein is CASSFGHFSYEQYF. This sequence joins TRBV5-5 and TRBJ2-7. The CDR3 totals 14 residues. CDR1 is SGHKS, CDR2 YYEKEE, per germline (reference sequence).

V usage is TRBV20-1 and J usage is TRBJ2-2; the D call from TCRdb, TRBD2, cannot be confirmed without DNA. This CDR3 spans 21 amino acids. The germline CDR1 and CDR2 sequences are DFQATT and SNEGSKA (reference sequence). The CDR3 loop is CSARDFAAPSGGPTNTGELFF.

The CDR3 sequence: CASSFLAASGTDTQYF. The rearrangement joins TRBV5-6 to TRBJ2-3; TCRdb's D call of TRBD2 is untestable without DNA. Germline V CDR1 and CDR2: SGHDT, YYEEEE. The CDR3 runs 16 residues.

V usage is TRBV5-1 and J usage is TRBJ1-6; TCRdb outputs TRBD1, but without DNA this stays unchecked. Germline CDR1 SGHRS, CDR2 YFSETQ. The CDR3 extends over 15 amino acids. The CDR3 protein is CASSLGGQSDSPLHF.

The genes are TRBV6-2 or TRBV6-3 and TRBJ1-1. Looked up from germline, CDR1 is MNHEY and CDR2 is SVGEGT. The CDR3 has 18 residues. The CDR3 sequence: CASSYSGYRSLRNTEAFF.

V usage is TRBV7-8 and J usage is TRBJ2-7; TCRdb's D gene call, TRBD1, goes unchecked for lack of DNA. Looked up from germline, CDR1 is SGHVS and CDR2 is FQNEAQ. The CDR3 totals 16 residues. The CDR3 here is CASTQVGRGDSYEQYF. The full variable domain, its missing parts supplied by reference TRBV7-8 and TRBJ2-7, is GAGVSQSPRYKVAKRGQDVALRCDPISGHVSLFWYQQALGQGPEFLTYFQNEAQLDKSGLPSDRFFAERPEGSVSTLKIQRTQQEDSAVYLCASTQVGRGDSYEQYFGPGTRLTVT.

The chain carries TRBV28 and TRBJ2-2; TCRdb's assignment of TRBD1 cannot be checked, as there is no DNA. Germline CDR1 reads MDHEN; CDR2 reads SYDVKM. The CDR3 has 14 residues. CDR3 in amino acids: CASSEPPGAGELFF.

The chain couples TRBV12-3 or TRBV12-4 to TRBJ2-5; there is no DNA to check the TCRdb D call of TRBD1. The CDR3 covers 15 residues. This CDR3 is CASSLRTTMVETQYF.

The chain links TRBV6-5 to TRBJ1-6; with no DNA, the TCRdb D assignment of TRBD1 cannot be verified. Germline V gene sequence: CDR1 MNHEY, CDR2 SVGAGI. This CDR3 has 16 amino acids. The CDR3 sequence: CASSYSGGTVHSPLHF.

The chain couples TRBV12-3 or TRBV12-4 to TRBJ1-1; TCRdb names TRBD1, which stays unverified in the absence of DNA. The CDR3 is 15 amino acids. The CDR3 region is CASSLAGTVNTEAFF.

V gene TRBV7-2 combines with J gene TRBJ1-2; checking the TCRdb D call of TRBD1 is not possible without DNA. This CDR3 is 14 amino acids long. Per the germline V gene, CDR1 is SGHTA and CDR2 is FQGNSA. This chain's CDR3 is CASSLGVQGIGYTF.

The rearrangement joins TRBV4-3 to TRBJ2-7. This CDR3 is 13 amino acids long. Germline V gene sequence: CDR1 LGHNA, CDR2 YSLEER. CDR3 residues: CASSQDTPHEQYF.

The chain has TRBV7-2 and TRBJ2-7; absent DNA, TCRdb's TRBD1 call cannot be checked. There are 16 residues in the CDR3. The germline V gene encodes CDR1 SGHTA and CDR2 FQGNSA. CDR3 in amino acids: CASSLVSGGFSYEQYF.

The gene calls are TRBV29-1 and TRBJ2-5; the TCRdb call, TRBD1, lacks DNA for checking. CDR3 length equals 12 residues. Germline lookup yields CDR1 SQVTM and CDR2 ANQGSEA. The CDR3 sequence is CSVVVTVETQYF.

The gene calls are TRBV4-1 and TRBJ1-2; checking the TCRdb D call of TRBD1 is not possible without DNA. Germline assignment: CDR1 MGHRA and CDR2 YSYEKL. The CDR3 runs 15 residues. The CDR3 sequence is CASSQGQTGNYGYTF.

The chain joins TRBV5-4 to TRBJ2-7; TCRdb indicates TRBD2, and absent DNA this call remains unverified. The length of the CDR3 is 14 residues. Germline V gives CDR1 SGHNT, CDR2 YYREEE (reference sequence). CDR3 in amino acids: CASSSPPRVYEQYF. Full variable domain (missing parts from reference TRBV5-4 and TRBJ2-7): ETGVTQSPTHLIKTRGQQVTLRCSSQSGHNTVSWYQQALGQGPQFIFQYYREEENGRGNFPPRFSGLQFPNYSSELNVNALELDDSALYLCASSSPPRVYEQYFGPGTRLTVT.

The chain is built from TRBV6-1 and TRBJ2-1; TCRdb calls TRBD2, which cannot be checked without DNA. Germline loops: CDR1 MNHNS, CDR2 SASEGT. The CDR3 runs 19 residues. This CDR3 is CASSPSSGGAGDQDNEQFF.

V is TRBV7-9 and J is TRBJ2-1; without DNA, the TCRdb call of TRBD2 cannot be checked. Germline V gene data show CDR1 as SEHNR and CDR2 as FQNEAQ (reference sequence). The CDR3 spans 15 residues. The CDR3 here is CASSPLAGSYNEQFF.

This sequence joins TRBV5-1 and TRBJ2-7; TCRdb lists TRBD1, though no DNA is available to test this call. Germline V lookup: CDR1 SGHRS, CDR2 YFSETQ. The CDR3 contains 12 residues. The chain's CDR3 is CASSRDVYEQYF.

This rearrangement joins TRBV20-1 to TRBJ2-2; TCRdb's assignment of TRBD1 cannot be checked, as there is no DNA. CDR1 DFQATT and CDR2 SNEGSKA come from the germline V gene (reference sequence). The CDR3 is made up of 14 amino acids. The CDR3: CSAIGHTNTGELFF.

This rearrangement joins TRBV6-5 to TRBJ2-7; TCRdb picks TRBD2, but there is no DNA to check that call. This CDR3 contains 14 residues. Germline V gene sequence: CDR1 MNHEY, CDR2 SVGAGI. The CDR3 is CASSYSDAGLGFYF.

The rearrangement joins TRBV5-1 to TRBJ1-1; TCRdb's D call of TRBD1 is untestable without DNA. This CDR3 contains 13 residues. Germline V gene data show CDR1 as SGHRS and CDR2 as YFSETQ. The CDR3 protein is CASTGGQDTEAFF.

The J gene is TRBJ2-3, the V gene TRBV20-1. In germline, CDR1 is DFQATT, CDR2 SNEGSKA (reference sequence). The CDR3 is made up of 16 amino acids. CDR3: CSARDGEATSTDTQYF.